This is a list of T cell receptor beta chains from one sample in a study of blood T cells in healthy people across ages. TCRdb fed the 5' RACE reads into MiXCR, producing one record per CDR3 protein. The sample carries 1.5 million to 2 million distinct CDR3 sequences, 28% recorded once. The sample was blood. These receptors all stem from a woman in her thirties in good health. Both conserved end residues are part of each CDR3. The order of the fields is J gene, V gene, clone size, CDR3 length, D gene, CDR3 DNA, CDR3 protein. D genes are given only for firm matches. Clone size, where shown, is once, few, many, or a class for clones that have expanded.

j_gene: TRBJ2-7; v_gene: TRBV20-1; abundance: few; len: 13; d_gene: TRBD2; CDR3nt: TGCAGTGCCCGACTAGCGGGAGCCCCCGAGCAGTACTTC; CDR3aa: CSARLAGAPEQYF
j_gene: TRBJ2-5; v_gene: TRBV18; abundance: many; len: 13; d_gene: NA; CDR3nt: TGTGCCAGCTCACCAGCGGCCAAAGAGACCCAGTACTTC; CDR3aa: CASSPAAKETQYF
j_gene: TRBJ2-5; v_gene: TRBV6-6; abundance: few; len: 15; d_gene: TRBD2; CDR3nt: TGTGCCAGCAGTTACCTACTAGCGGGGTGGGAGACCCAGTACTTC; CDR3aa: CASSYLLAGWETQYF
j_gene: TRBJ2-7; v_gene: TRBV20-1; abundance: NA; len: 13; d_gene: NA; CDR3nt: TGCAGTGCTAGTTCGGGACCTTACTACGAGCAGTACTTC; CDR3aa: CSASSGPYYEQYF
j_gene: TRBJ2-7; v_gene: TRBV14; abundance: few; len: 16; d_gene: TRBD1; CDR3nt: TGTGCCAGCAGCCCTTATTTCGGGACAGGGCCGGGCGAGCAGTACTTC; CDR3aa: CASSPYFGTGPGEQYF
j_gene: TRBJ2-1; v_gene: TRBV6-6; abundance: many; len: 16; d_gene: TRBD1; CDR3nt: TGTGCCAGCAGTTCCCATTACAGGGGGATCTGGAATGAGCAGTTCTTC; CDR3aa: CASSSHYRGIWNEQFF
j_gene: TRBJ2-1; v_gene: TRBV20-1; abundance: few; len: 16; d_gene: TRBD2; CDR3nt: TGCAGTGCTAGAGATGGGGCTAGCGGGCCTTACAATGAGCAGTTCTTC; CDR3aa: CSARDGASGPYNEQFF
j_gene: TRBJ1-2; v_gene: TRBV29-1; abundance: NA; len: 14; d_gene: NA; CDR3nt: TGCAGCGTTGACTCGGACGGCCCCGGCTATGGCTACACCTTC; CDR3aa: CSVDSDGPGYGYTF
j_gene: TRBJ2-5; v_gene: TRBV7-6; abundance: NA; len: 15; d_gene: NA; CDR3nt: TGTGCCAGCAGCCCCCGGGACACCCGACTCGAGACCCAGTACTTC; CDR3aa: CASSPRDTRLETQYF
j_gene: TRBJ2-1; v_gene: TRBV7-6; abundance: NA; len: 14; d_gene: TRBD2; CDR3nt: TGTGCCAGCAGCCCGGGGACTACGGACTATGAGCAGTTCTTC; CDR3aa: CASSPGTTDYEQFF
j_gene: TRBJ2-2; v_gene: TRBV29-1; abundance: few; len: 13; d_gene: NA; CDR3nt: TGCAGCGTTGAGACGGCGATGACCGGGGAGCTGTTTTTT; CDR3aa: CSVETAMTGELFF
j_gene: TRBJ2-7; v_gene: TRBV18; abundance: NA; len: 16; d_gene: TRBD2; CDR3nt: TGTGCCAGCTCAGTACCGGGACTAGCGGGAGGGTACGAGCAGTACTTC; CDR3aa: CASSVPGLAGGYEQYF
j_gene: TRBJ2-3; v_gene: TRBV12-3/TRBV12-4; abundance: NA; len: 14; d_gene: NA; CDR3nt: TGTGCCAGCAGCCGGAGGGGGATTGCAGATACGCAGTATTTT; CDR3aa: CASSRRGIADTQYF
j_gene: TRBJ2-2; v_gene: TRBV10-1; abundance: NA; len: 13; d_gene: NA; CDR3nt: TGCGCCATCCTCACGGGGGACCCCGGGGAGCTGTTTTTT; CDR3aa: CAILTGDPGELFF
j_gene: TRBJ2-1; v_gene: TRBV2; abundance: once; len: 12; d_gene: NA; CDR3nt: TGTGCCAGCAGTGCAGGCGGGGGCCCCCAGTTCTTC; CDR3aa: CASSAGGGPQFF
j_gene: TRBJ2-7; v_gene: TRBV20-1; abundance: NA; len: 16; d_gene: TRBD2; CDR3nt: TGCAGTGCTAGAGATATGACTAGCGGGACCTACAATGAGCAGTACTTC; CDR3aa: CSARDMTSGTYNEQYF
j_gene: TRBJ2-2; v_gene: TRBV6-5; abundance: NA; len: 14; d_gene: NA; CDR3nt: TGTGCCAGCAGTCGGGATTTCCGTCCCGGGGAGCTGTTTTTT; CDR3aa: CASSRDFRPGELFF
j_gene: TRBJ2-1; v_gene: TRBV20-1; abundance: NA; len: 15; d_gene: TRBD2; CDR3nt: TGCAGTGCTAGATCTCCCGGACTAGAAGCCAATGAGCAGTTCTTC; CDR3aa: CSARSPGLEANEQFF
j_gene: TRBJ2-1; v_gene: TRBV6-2/TRBV6-3; abundance: NA; len: 16; d_gene: TRBD2; CDR3nt: TGTGCCAGCGGGGGGACTAGCGGAAGGATTCCGGGTGAGCAGTTCTTC; CDR3aa: CASGGTSGRIPGEQFF
j_gene: TRBJ1-2; v_gene: TRBV28; abundance: NA; len: 11; d_gene: NA; CDR3nt: TGTGCCAGCGTCGGAATGGGAGGCTACACCTTC; CDR3aa: CASVGMGGYTF
j_gene: TRBJ2-5; v_gene: TRBV2; abundance: NA; len: 13; d_gene: NA; CDR3nt: TGTGCCAGCAGTTCTCCCTTGGGGGTAGATGCGTACTTC; CDR3aa: CASSSPLGVDAYF
j_gene: TRBJ2-7; v_gene: TRBV5-5; abundance: NA; len: 15; d_gene: NA; CDR3nt: TGTGCCAGCAGCTACACTGACCGCCGACCCTACGAGCAGTACTTC; CDR3aa: CASSYTDRRPYEQYF
j_gene: TRBJ2-3; v_gene: TRBV10-3; abundance: NA; len: 13; d_gene: NA; CDR3nt: TGTACTATCAGACCGCTAGCGAAAGATACGCAGTATTTT; CDR3aa: CTIRPLAKDTQYF
j_gene: TRBJ2-7; v_gene: TRBV4-3; abundance: NA; len: 15; d_gene: TRBD2; CDR3nt: TGCGCCAGCAGCCAAGCGTCTAGCGGGAGTTACGAGCGGTACTTC; CDR3aa: CASSQASSGSYERYF
j_gene: TRBJ2-7; v_gene: TRBV5-1; abundance: few; len: 20; d_gene: NA; CDR3nt: TGCGCCAGCAGCTTGGAGTCTTCCGGCCTGGGGGACATTACCTCCTACGAGCAGTACTTC; CDR3aa: CASSLESSGLGDITSYEQYF
j_gene: TRBJ1-1; v_gene: TRBV29-1; abundance: few; len: 15; d_gene: NA; CDR3nt: TGCAGCGTTGAAGATTGGGGGGGACGGAACACTGAAGCTTTCTTT; CDR3aa: CSVEDWGGRNTEAFF
j_gene: TRBJ1-1; v_gene: TRBV4-3; abundance: once; len: 16; d_gene: TRBD1; CDR3nt: TGCGCCAGCAGCTCCGGGACAGGGGGGCCGAACACTGAAGCTTTCTTT; CDR3aa: CASSSGTGGPNTEAFF
j_gene: TRBJ2-7; v_gene: TRBV28; abundance: few; len: 14; d_gene: NA; CDR3nt: TGTGCCAGCAACTCCCTTGGGTCCTTCTACCAGCAGTACTTC; CDR3aa: CASNSLGSFYQQYF
j_gene: TRBJ2-7; v_gene: TRBV20-1; abundance: once; len: 19; d_gene: TRBD2; CDR3nt: TGCAGTGCTGCGATGCCGGGACGGGGGATGGCGGGAGGTCAACAAGGGCAGTACTTC; CDR3aa: CSAAMPGRGMAGGQQGQYF
j_gene: TRBJ1-2; v_gene: TRBV7-2; abundance: NA; len: 14; d_gene: NA; CDR3nt: TGTGCCAGCAGCTCCCGGCGGGGTACCTATGGCTACACCTTC; CDR3aa: CASSSRRGTYGYTF
j_gene: TRBJ2-3; v_gene: TRBV5-6; abundance: few; len: 11; d_gene: NA; CDR3nt: TGTGCCAGCAGCTCCGAGGTAAAGCAGTATTTT; CDR3aa: CASSSEVKQYF
j_gene: TRBJ2-7; v_gene: TRBV12-3/TRBV12-4; abundance: many; len: 15; d_gene: TRBD2; CDR3nt: TGTGCCAGCAGTGGCACCGCGGGACTAGCGGGCGAGCAGTACTTC; CDR3aa: CASSGTAGLAGEQYF
j_gene: TRBJ2-5; v_gene: TRBV5-1; abundance: few; len: 15; d_gene: NA; CDR3nt: TGCGCCAGCACCTCCTTCGGGTGGGGTGCAGGGACCCAGTACTTC; CDR3aa: CASTSFGWGAGTQYF
j_gene: TRBJ2-1; v_gene: TRBV12-3/TRBV12-4; abundance: NA; len: 14; d_gene: TRBD1; CDR3nt: TGTGCCAGCACCCTGGGGGACAGGGACGGTGAGCAGTTCTTC; CDR3aa: CASTLGDRDGEQFF
j_gene: TRBJ2-2; v_gene: TRBV12-5; abundance: NA; len: 15; d_gene: NA; CDR3nt: TGTGCTAGTGGTTTATACGGCGCGAACACCGGGGAGCTGTTTTTT; CDR3aa: CASGLYGANTGELFF
j_gene: TRBJ2-5; v_gene: TRBV28; abundance: NA; len: 15; d_gene: TRBD1; CDR3nt: TGTGCCAGCAGTTTCGGGACAGGAGTCCAAGAGACCCAGTACTTC; CDR3aa: CASSFGTGVQETQYF
j_gene: TRBJ1-6; v_gene: TRBV7-2; abundance: NA; len: 14; d_gene: TRBD1; CDR3nt: TGTGCCAGCAGCTCGGGACAGGGGTTTTCCCCCCTCCACTTT; CDR3aa: CASSSGQGFSPLHF
j_gene: TRBJ2-5; v_gene: TRBV28; abundance: few; len: 15; d_gene: NA; CDR3nt: TGTGCCAGCTACTCCTTAGAGTCCAGAGGGGAGACCCAGTACTTC; CDR3aa: CASYSLESRGETQYF
j_gene: TRBJ2-7; v_gene: TRBV10-3; abundance: many; len: 14; d_gene: TRBD1; CDR3nt: TGTGCCATCAGTTTTACAGGGGGAGAGAACGAGCAGTACTTC; CDR3aa: CAISFTGGENEQYF
j_gene: TRBJ1-4; v_gene: TRBV20-1; abundance: few; len: 16; d_gene: NA; CDR3nt: TGCAGTGCTAGGATCGGACGGACTGCAACTAATGAAAAACTGTTTTTT; CDR3aa: CSARIGRTATNEKLFF
j_gene: TRBJ1-3; v_gene: TRBV25-1; abundance: once; len: 16; d_gene: TRBD1; CDR3nt: TGTGCCAGCAGTGACCCGACAGGGCGAGCTGGAAACACCATATATTTT; CDR3aa: CASSDPTGRAGNTIYF
j_gene: TRBJ1-6; v_gene: TRBV30; abundance: NA; len: 13; d_gene: TRBD1; CDR3nt: TGTGCCTGCCAGACAGGGGGCGCTTCACCCCTCCACTTT; CDR3aa: CACQTGGASPLHF
j_gene: TRBJ2-6; v_gene: TRBV6-2/TRBV6-3; abundance: few; len: 19; d_gene: NA; CDR3nt: TGTGCCAGCAGTAAACCGACCCGATTCGGGTCCTCTGGGGCCAACGTCCTGACTTTC; CDR3aa: CASSKPTRFGSSGANVLTF
j_gene: TRBJ1-6; v_gene: TRBV28; abundance: few; len: 12; d_gene: NA; CDR3nt: TGTGCCAGCATTCGAAGTGGTTCACCCCTCCACTTT; CDR3aa: CASIRSGSPLHF
j_gene: TRBJ2-1; v_gene: TRBV20-1; abundance: NA; len: 15; d_gene: NA; CDR3nt: TGCAGTGCTAGCAGGGGACTGGACCGTGGCAATGAGCAGTTCTTC; CDR3aa: CSASRGLDRGNEQFF
j_gene: TRBJ2-3; v_gene: TRBV7-9; abundance: NA; len: 17; d_gene: TRBD2; CDR3nt: TGTGCCAGCAGCTTCGCTAGCGGGGGGGCTTCGGGAGATACGCAGTATTTT; CDR3aa: CASSFASGGASGDTQYF
j_gene: TRBJ2-5; v_gene: TRBV6-5; abundance: few; len: 14; d_gene: NA; CDR3nt: TGTGCCAGCAGTTACTTGGGGGGAGAAGAGACCCAGTACTTC; CDR3aa: CASSYLGGEETQYF
j_gene: TRBJ1-4; v_gene: TRBV12-3/TRBV12-4; abundance: NA; len: 16; d_gene: NA; CDR3nt: TGTGCCAGCAGCCAAGGGGGGGGAATAAAGGTAGAAAAACTGTTTTTT; CDR3aa: CASSQGGGIKVEKLFF
j_gene: TRBJ1-2; v_gene: TRBV7-2; abundance: NA; len: 15; d_gene: NA; CDR3nt: TGTGCCAGCAGCAAAGCCTACCGGGACACACATGGCTACACCTTC; CDR3aa: CASSKAYRDTHGYTF
j_gene: TRBJ1-1; v_gene: TRBV6-5; abundance: NA; len: 15; d_gene: NA; CDR3nt: TGTGCCAGCAGTTACTCCCCCAGCGGGAACCCTGAAGCTTTCTTT; CDR3aa: CASSYSPSGNPEAFF
j_gene: TRBJ2-7; v_gene: TRBV7-9; abundance: few; len: 15; d_gene: NA; CDR3nt: TGTGCCAGCAGCTTAAAAGGGTGGATGAGGGGTGAGCAGTACTTC; CDR3aa: CASSLKGWMRGEQYF
j_gene: TRBJ1-1; v_gene: TRBV6-5; abundance: NA; len: 14; d_gene: NA; CDR3nt: TGTGCCAGCAGTTCCCGTTTGTTGAACACTGAAGCTTTCTTT; CDR3aa: CASSSRLLNTEAFF
j_gene: TRBJ1-5; v_gene: TRBV11-1; abundance: NA; len: 16; d_gene: TRBD1; CDR3nt: TGTGCCAGAAAAATGAGGGACAGGGGGTCCGATCAGCCCCAGCATTTT; CDR3aa: CARKMRDRGSDQPQHF
j_gene: TRBJ2-3; v_gene: TRBV4-3; abundance: NA; len: 16; d_gene: TRBD2; CDR3nt: TGCGCCAGCAGCCAAGATCCTAGCGGGAGTTGGGATACGCAGTATTTT; CDR3aa: CASSQDPSGSWDTQYF
j_gene: TRBJ2-2; v_gene: TRBV6-5; abundance: few; len: 16; d_gene: TRBD2; CDR3nt: TGTGCCGGCAGTTACTCGGGGGGAGAAGTCCCCGGGGAGCTGTTTTTT; CDR3aa: CAGSYSGGEVPGELFF